This entry lists 10 T cell receptor beta chains sequenced from one sample in a study of preoperative IRX-2 immunotherapy in early breast cancer. Assay: immunoSEQ multiplex PCR; the TCRdb copy retains only in-frame clones and omits some. The data contain around 60,000 clones, approximately 93% of them seen just once; the ten biggest clones take up roughly 1.5%. Indicated treatment: preoperative locoregional IRX-2 cytokine immunotherapy. Sample collection occurred from a patient treated with IRX-2 immunotherapy. The receptors originated from a human donor with breast cancer.

The V call is TRBV5-4, the J call TRBJ1-2; D is possibly TRBD1 (6 bases). The V gene lost 3 bases and the J gene lost 6 bases, with 15 bases spanning the gap. Per germline, CDR1 SGHNT and CDR2 YYREEE (reference sequence). The CDR3 is 14 amino acids. As DNA, the CDR3 is TGTGCCAGCAGCTCCCCCGGAGGGGACAATGGCTACACCTTC. The encoded protein is CASSSPGGDNGYTF.

This clone appeared once. The J gene is TRBJ2-5, the V gene TRBV6-6; no clear D. V was pared by 4 bases and J by 4 bases, with 10 bases between. The CDR3 is 13 residues long. CDR1 and CDR2 from the germline V gene are MNHNY and SVGAGI (reference sequence). The CDR3 reads CASSSGYPETQYF. CDR3 sequence (DNA): TGTGCCAGCAGTTCCGGTTATCCAGAGACCCAGTACTTC.

In this sample, this clone turned up once. The CDR3 DNA sequence: TGTGCCAGCAGCTTAGAGGGTCAGCTCTACAATGAGCAGTTCTTC. This gives the protein CASSLEGQLYNEQFF. V and J are TRBV11-2 and TRBJ2-1; D not resolved. V dropped 0 bases and J dropped 3 bases, with 9 bases sitting between them. CDR3 length: 15 residues. Per the germline V gene, CDR1 is SGHAT and CDR2 is FQNNGV.

The V and J genes are TRBV11-2 and TRBJ2-5, with TRBD1 as a possible D gene (6 bases). CDR1 is SGHAT and CDR2 is FQNNGV in the germline V gene. This CDR3 is built from 15 residues. The V gene lost 8 bases and the J gene lost 5 bases, with 21 bases spanning the gap. The CDR3 region has the DNA TGTGCCAGCGGGATTGGGGGAGCGAGGGGGGAGACCCAGTACTTC. Translated, it gives CASGIGGARGETQYF.

V is TRBV30 and J is TRBJ1-1; D call uncertain. Germline CDR1 reads GTSNPN; CDR2 reads SVGIG (reference sequence). This CDR3 is 12 amino acids long. Trimming shortened V by 3 bases and J by 5 bases, and 10 bases separated the two germline ends. The CDR3 loop is CAWSPGGTEAFF. In DNA, the CDR3 is TGTGCCTGGAGCCCCGGCGGGACTGAAGCTTTCTTT.

The V and J genes are TRBV5-4 and TRBJ2-7; D is undetermined. This CDR3 region has 15 residues. CDR1 and CDR2 (germline): SGHNT, YYREEE (reference sequence). V was trimmed by 0 bases and J by 2 bases, leaving 12 bases between them. Written as DNA, the CDR3 is TGTGCCAGCAGCTTGGGGATTCTGACCCCCTACGAGCAGTACTTC. Translated: CASSLGILTPYEQYF.

With regard to this clone: A junction boundary mismatches the germline segment, possibly from a read error. The chain links TRBV20-1 to TRBJ2-1; D is unclear. This CDR3 is built from 11 residues. CDR1 DFQATT and CDR2 SNEGSKA come from the germline V gene (reference sequence). The CDR3 protein is CSAREANEQFF. Here the CDR3 DNA reads TGCAGTGCTCGAGAGGCAAATGAGCAGTTCTTC.

The chain links TRBV11-2 to TRBJ1-1, with D possibly TRBD1 on 5 matching bases. The germline CDR1 and CDR2 sequences are SGHAT and FQNNGV. The V gene lost 2 bases and the J gene lost 4 bases, with 11 bases spanning the gap. This CDR3 has 14 amino acids. This CDR3 is CASSLSGTGTEAFF. The CDR3 bases are TGTGCCAGCAGCTTAAGTGGTACAGGCACTGAAGCTTTCTTT.

The chain combines TRBV5-5 with TRBJ2-2; 14 bases are shared with TRBD2. V was clipped by 3 bases and J by 6 bases; unmatched bases: 4. This CDR3 is 16 amino acids long. The germline V gene encodes CDR1 SGHKS and CDR2 YYEKEE (reference sequence). The CDR3: CASSSQGLAGAGELFF. As DNA, the CDR3 is TGTGCCAGCAGCTCCCAGGGACTAGCGGGAGCCGGGGAGCTGTTTTTT.

The V call is TRBV4-1, the J call TRBJ2-1, with D perhaps TRBD2 (5 bases). The CDR3 sequence is 15 residues long. From germline, CDR1 is MGHRA and CDR2 YSYEKL. Trimming left V 0 bases short and J 9 bases short, with 15 bases between. The CDR3 DNA follows: TGCGCCAGCAGCCAAGATTCACTAGATCCTTTTGAGCAGTTCTTC. It encodes CASSQDSLDPFEQFF.